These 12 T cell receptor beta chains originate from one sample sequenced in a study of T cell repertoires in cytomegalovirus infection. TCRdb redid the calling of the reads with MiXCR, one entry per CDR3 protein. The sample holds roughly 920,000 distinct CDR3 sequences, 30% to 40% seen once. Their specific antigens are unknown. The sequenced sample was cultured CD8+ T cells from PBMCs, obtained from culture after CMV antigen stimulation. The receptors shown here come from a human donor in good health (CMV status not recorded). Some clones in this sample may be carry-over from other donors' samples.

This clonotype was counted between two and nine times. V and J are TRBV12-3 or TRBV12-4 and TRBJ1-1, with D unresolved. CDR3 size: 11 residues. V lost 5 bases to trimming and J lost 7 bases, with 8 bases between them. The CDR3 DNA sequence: TGTGCCAGCAGTCCGACCAATGAAGCTTTCTTT. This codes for CASSPTNEAFF.

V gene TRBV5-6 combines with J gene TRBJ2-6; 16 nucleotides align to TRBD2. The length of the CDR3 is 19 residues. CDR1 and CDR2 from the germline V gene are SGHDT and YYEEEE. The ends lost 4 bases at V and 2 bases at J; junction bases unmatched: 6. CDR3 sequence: CASSPGLAGGMTGANVLTF. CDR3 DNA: TGTGCCAGCAGCCCGGGACTAGCGGGGGGGATGACTGGGGCCAACGTCCTGACTTTC. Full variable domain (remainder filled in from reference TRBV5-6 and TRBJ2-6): DAGVTQSPTHLIKTRGQQVTLRCSPKSGHDTVSWYQQALGQGPQFIFQYYEEEERQRGNFPDRFSGHQFPNYSSELNVNALLLGDSALYLCASSPGLAGGMTGANVLTFGAGSRLTVL.

DNA for the CDR3: TGTGCCAGCAGCTCAAGACAGGGGCAATTCTCTGGGGCCAACGTCCTGACTTTC. Its protein is CASSSRQGQFSGANVLTF. J is TRBJ2-6 and V is TRBV7-9; the match to TRBD1 covers 8 bases. CDR1 is SEHNR and CDR2 is FQNEAQ in the germline V gene (reference sequence). V lost 4 bases, J lost 0 bases, and 8 bases stayed unmatched. The CDR3 totals 18 residues.

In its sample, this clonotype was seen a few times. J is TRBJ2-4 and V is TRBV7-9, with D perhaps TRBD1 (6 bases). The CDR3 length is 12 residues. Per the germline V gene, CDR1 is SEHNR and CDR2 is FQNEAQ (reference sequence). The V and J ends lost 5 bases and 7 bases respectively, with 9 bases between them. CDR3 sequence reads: CASSRGGNIQYF. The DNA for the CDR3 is TGTGCCAGCAGCCGTGGGGGCAACATTCAGTACTTC.

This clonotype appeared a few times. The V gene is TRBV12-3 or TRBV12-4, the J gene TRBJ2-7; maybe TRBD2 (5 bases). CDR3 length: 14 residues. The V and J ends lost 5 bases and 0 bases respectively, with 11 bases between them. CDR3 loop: CASSAGRGSYEQYV. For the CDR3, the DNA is TGTGCCAGCAGTGCCGGACGGGGCTCCTACGAGCAGTACGTC.

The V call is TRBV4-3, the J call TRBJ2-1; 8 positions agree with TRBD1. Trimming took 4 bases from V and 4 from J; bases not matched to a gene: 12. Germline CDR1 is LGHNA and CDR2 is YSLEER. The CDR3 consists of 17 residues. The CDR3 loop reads CASSPKRGQGKYNEQFF. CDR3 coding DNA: TGCGCCAGCAGCCCCAAGAGAGGACAGGGAAAATACAATGAGCAGTTCTTC.

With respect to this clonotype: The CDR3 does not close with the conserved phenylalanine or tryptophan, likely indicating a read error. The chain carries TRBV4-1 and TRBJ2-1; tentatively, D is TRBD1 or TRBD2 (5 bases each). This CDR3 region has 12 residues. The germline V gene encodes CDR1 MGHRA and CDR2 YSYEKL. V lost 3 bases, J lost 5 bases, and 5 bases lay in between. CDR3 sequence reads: CASSQGHNEQFS. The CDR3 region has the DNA TGCGCCAGCAGCCAGGGACACAATGAGCAGTTCTCC.

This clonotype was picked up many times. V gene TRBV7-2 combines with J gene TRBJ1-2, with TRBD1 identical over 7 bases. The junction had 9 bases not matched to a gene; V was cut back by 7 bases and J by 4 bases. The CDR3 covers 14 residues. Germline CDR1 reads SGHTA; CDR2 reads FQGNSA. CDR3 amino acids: CASIEDRVLYGYTF. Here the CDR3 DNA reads TGTGCCAGCATCGAAGACAGGGTCCTCTATGGCTACACCTTC.

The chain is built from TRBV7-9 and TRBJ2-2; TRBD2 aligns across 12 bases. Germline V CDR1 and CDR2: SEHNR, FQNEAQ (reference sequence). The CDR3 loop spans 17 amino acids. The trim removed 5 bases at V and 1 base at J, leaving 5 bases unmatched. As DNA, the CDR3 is TGTGCCAGCAGCCGGACTAGCGGGGACCTGAACACCGGGGAGCTGTTTTTT. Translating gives CASSRTSGDLNTGELFF.

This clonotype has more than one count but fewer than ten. CDR3 in amino acids: CASSLSQRQIYGYTF. CDR3 in DNA: TGTGCCAGCAGTTTATCGCAGAGACAGATCTATGGCTACACCTTC. The rearrangement links TRBV27 to TRBJ1-2; D may be TRBD1 (5 bases). Deletions cut 0 bases from V and 4 bases from J, with 12 bases between. CDR1 is MNHEY and CDR2 is SMNVEV in the germline V gene (reference sequence). The length of the CDR3 is 15 residues.

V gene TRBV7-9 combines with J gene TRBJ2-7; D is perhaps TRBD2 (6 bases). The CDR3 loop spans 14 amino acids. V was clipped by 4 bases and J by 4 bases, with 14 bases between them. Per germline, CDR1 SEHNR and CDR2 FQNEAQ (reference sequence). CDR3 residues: CASSSSGTGYEQYF. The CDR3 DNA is TGTGCCAGCAGCTCCTCCGGGACTGGATACGAGCAGTACTTC.

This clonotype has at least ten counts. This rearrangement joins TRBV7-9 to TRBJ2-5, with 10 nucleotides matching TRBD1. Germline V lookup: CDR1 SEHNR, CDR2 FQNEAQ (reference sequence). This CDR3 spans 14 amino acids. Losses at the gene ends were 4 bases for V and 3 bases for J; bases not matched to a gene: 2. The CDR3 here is CASSWTGGEETQYF. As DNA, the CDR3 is TGTGCCAGCAGCTGGACAGGGGGGGAAGAGACCCAGTACTTC. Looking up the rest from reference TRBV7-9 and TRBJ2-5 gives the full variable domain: DTGVSQNPRHKITKRGQNVTFRCDPISEHNRLYWYRQTLGQGPEFLTYFQNEAQLEKSRLLSDRFSAERPKGSFSTLEIQRTEQGDSAMYLCASSWTGGEETQYFGPGTRLLVL.